This T cell receptor beta chain was identified during a study of T cell clonality in common variable immunodeficiency. Regarding the study as a whole: TCRbeta clonality was increased in CVID versus healthy controls. Common variable immunodeficiency TCR beta sequences reportedly had fewer deletions and N-nucleotide insertions. Compared with controls, CVID subjects had fewer shared TCRbeta clones.

Generated by immunoSEQ multiplex PCR, the TCRdb table keeps only in-frame clones and is missing some. This sample carries just over 20,000 clones, none of them present only once. This clone was detected many times. Its antigen is unidentified. The read is 3 residues too short to cover the CDR3 end, so that end is filled in from the germline J gene. Aged about 9 to 64 years, CVID subjects averaged around 43 years old. CDR1 and CDR2 from the germline V gene are SGHDT and YYEEEE. V was pared by 0 bases and J by 2 bases, with 5 bases between. The CDR3 has 13 amino acids. This TCR was recovered from a human donor with common variable immunodeficiency. This rearrangement joins TRBV5-6 to TRBJ2-5; possible D gene TRBD1, 5 bases. Specimen: peripheral blood mononuclear cells. The sequenced part of the CDR3 DNA is TGTGCCAGCAGCTTGGGACAGCAAGAGACC. Amino acids: CASSLGQQET. The CDR3 in full is CASSLGQQETQYF.